This TCR beta chain was observed in a study of regulatory T cells in long-lasting Graves disease. On the study more broadly: Over-5-year antithyroid drug use with positive TSH receptor antibodies defined persistent Graves' disease in the study. General study points: The analysis examined peripheral blood only and excluded thyroid tissue. The number of shared public clonotypes was higher in persistent patients (around 2,500) than new patients (under 1,000).

The CDR3 consists of 14 residues. The germline V gene encodes CDR1 LNHDA and CDR2 SQIVND (reference sequence). V dropped 4 bases and J dropped 6; count of bases not matched to a gene: 5. To note about this clonotype: Its antigen is still unknown.

Time point in this sample: persistent/refractory GD, antithyroid drugs over 5 years with positive TRAb. Construction of the TCR library relied on RNA isolated from PBMCs. All patients originated from an endocrinology department located in Xi'an, China. For TCR beta, libraries came from iRepertoire HTBI primers and Arm-PCR of CDR3 regions. TCRdb reprocessed the multiplex PCR reads via MiXCR and lists one record per CDR3 protein. The repertoire includes 700,000 or so distinct CDR3 sequences, 25% to 35% of them detected once, and about 40% sits in the top ten. This receptor was taken from a female donor with Graves disease. The V and J genes are TRBV19 and TRBJ1-2; 10 bases map to TRBD1. This material consisted of peripheral blood mononuclear cells (PBMCs), taken when the disease was refractory, from a patient treated with antithyroid drugs. This CDR3 reads CASSTWDRGHGYTF. Written as DNA, the CDR3 is TGTGCCAGTAGTACCTGGGACAGGGGCCATGGCTACACCTTC.